This T cell receptor beta chain was profiled in a study of Graves' ophthalmopathy and Graves' hyperthyroidism. Amplified TCR beta CDR3 regions were obtained using RNA transcripts as template. The first round was an RT-PCR with HTBI primers, and the second round was a multiplex PCR. One entry per CDR3 protein, called by TCRdb with MiXCR from the multiplex PCR reads. Among about 700,000 distinct CDR3 sequences listed, about 40% were seen once. This clonotype was recorded at least ten times. Germline-derived CDR1 and CDR2 are SQVTM and ANQGSEA. Trimming cost V 5 bases and J 3 bases; bases outside gene matches: 2. The CDR3 totals 12 residues.

The chain recombines TRBV29-1 with TRBJ2-5, with 8 bases lining up with TRBD1. The sample comprised peripheral blood. The TCR originated in an adult man with Graves' ophthalmopathy. The CDR3 nucleotides are TGCAGCGTTCACAGGGGGGAAGAGACCCAGTACTTC. As protein: CSVHRGEETQYF.